This is a list of T cell receptor beta chains from one sample in a study of shared clonotypes between healthy human individuals. TCRdb's table, derived via immunoSEQ multiplex PCR, lists solely in-frame clones and lacks some. The table includes around 350,000 clones, about 70% detected once. Sequenced sample: memory CD4+ T cells sorted from blood. The receptors stem from a man between 25 and 39 years old in good health. Both conserved end residues are part of each CDR3. D genes are given only for firm matches. Size is omitted from some rows. Given values are once, few, many or a class for expanded clones.

D	size	V	J	CDR3	DNA
.	once	TRBV10-3	TRBJ2-3	CAISEMRAHPSTDTQYF	TGTGCCATCAGTGAGATGAGGGCCCACCCTAGCACAGATACGCAGTATTTT
TRBD1	.	TRBV30	TRBJ1-1	CAWDRQGGNTAFF	TGTGCCTGGGACAGACAGGGGGGGAATACTGCTTTCTTT
.	few	TRBV5-1	TRBJ2-1	CASSLDFYTGIDLSSYNEQFF	TGCGCCAGCAGCTTGGATTTTTACACGGGGATCGATTTAAGCTCCTACAATGAGCAGTTCTTC
.	.	TRBV6-5	TRBJ1-1	CASSAHLLNTEAFF	TGTGCCAGCAGCGCTCATCTTCTGAACACTGAAGCTTTCTTT
.	.	TRBV28	TRBJ1-5	CASSLGGGGNQPQHF	TGTGCCAGCAGTTTGGGGGGAGGTGGCAATCAGCCCCAGCATTTT
.	.	TRBV4-2	TRBJ1-1	CASSQDWPKSTEAFF	TGTGCCAGCAGCCAAGATTGGCCTAAGAGCACTGAAGCTTTCTTT
.	.	TRBV2	TRBJ1-2	CASSEDTGKNYGYTF	TGTGCCAGCAGTGAAGATACAGGGAAAAACTATGGCTACACCTTC
.	once	TRBV28	TRBJ2-7	CASSRGGLGYEQYF	TGTGCCAGCAGTAGGGGGGGGCTGGGGTACGAGCAGTACTTC
.	.	TRBV6-6	TRBJ2-2	CASGDFGGTGELFF	TGTGCCAGCGGGGACTTCGGCGGCACCGGGGAGCTGTTTTTT
TRBD1	.	TRBV5-5	TRBJ1-2	CASSSTGVNYGYTF	TGTGCCAGCAGCTCGACAGGGGTTAACTATGGCTACACCTTC
.	.	TRBV7-9	TRBJ2-1	CASSFNEQFF	TGTGCCAGCAGCTTCAATGAGCAGTTCTTC
.	.	TRBV5-4	TRBJ2-7	CASSFDSTYEQYF	TGTGCCAGCAGCTTCGACAGTACCTACGAGCAGTACTTC
.	.	TRBV18	TRBJ2-2	CASSPGQDTGELFF	TGTGCCAGCTCACCGGGGCAGGACACCGGGGAGCTGTTTTTT
.	.	TRBV19	TRBJ2-1	CASSAEGNEQFF	TGTGCCAGTAGTGCGGAAGGAAATGAGCAGTTCTTC
TRBD2	many	TRBV25-1	TRBJ2-5	CASRRVGLAGEETQYF	TGTGCCAGCCGGAGAGTCGGACTAGCGGGAGAAGAGACCCAGTACTTC
TRBD2	.	TRBV19	TRBJ2-1	CASSRGLYNEQFF	TGTGCCAGTAGTAGGGGACTATACAATGAGCAGTTCTTC
TRBD1	.	TRBV9	TRBJ2-7	CASSVDPTGGLYEQYF	TGTGCCAGCAGCGTAGATCCGACAGGGGGCTTGTACGAGCAGTACTTC
TRBD1	.	TRBV7-8	TRBJ1-1	CASSVPRGQAFF	TGTGCCAGCAGCGTACCCAGGGGGCAAGCTTTCTTT
TRBD2	.	TRBV6-6	TRBJ2-1	CASSYGTSPPTNEQFF	TGTGCCAGCAGTTACGGGACTAGCCCCCCGACCAATGAGCAGTTCTTC
.	few	TRBV5-6	TRBJ2-7	CASSRGLYEQYF	TGTGCCAGCAGCAGGGGTTTGTACGAGCAGTACTTC
TRBD1	.	TRBV6-5	TRBJ2-7	CASRGTGGREQYF	TGTGCCAGCAGGGGAACAGGGGGCAGAGAGCAGTACTTC
TRBD2	.	TRBV29-1	TRBJ2-3	CSVGGRAADTQYF	TGCAGCGTTGGCGGGAGGGCGGCAGATACGCAGTATTTT
.	few	TRBV6-1	TRBJ2-2	CASRLQGLYTGELFF	TGTGCCAGCAGACTACAGGGACTTTACACCGGGGAGCTGTTTTTT
.	.	TRBV5-1	TRBJ1-5	CASSLGGGEQPQHF	TGCGCCAGCAGCTTGGGGGGAGGGGAGCAGCCCCAGCATTTT
TRBD2	.	TRBV27	TRBJ2-1	CASSLFLPTSDYNEQFF	TGTGCCAGCAGTTTATTCCTCCCGACTAGCGACTACAATGAGCAGTTCTTC
.	.	TRBV30	TRBJ2-3	CAWSDSIWDTQYF	TGTGCCTGGAGTGACTCCATTTGGGATACGCAGTATTTT
TRBD2	.	TRBV11-2	TRBJ2-7	CASSSRLAAPYEQYF	TGTGCCAGCAGCTCACGACTAGCGGCTCCCTACGAGCAGTACTTC
.	few	TRBV6-5	TRBJ2-3	CASSLRGEGTDTQYF	TGTGCCAGCAGTTTGAGGGGGGAGGGCACAGATACGCAGTATTTT
.	few	TRBV29-1	TRBJ2-3	CSVEFSTDTQYF	TGCAGCGTTGAGTTCAGCACAGATACGCAGTATTTT
TRBD1	.	TRBV5-1	TRBJ2-2	CASSPSPGTGLNGELFF	TGCGCCAGCAGCCCCTCCCCCGGGACAGGGTTGAACGGGGAGCTGTTTTTT
.	few	TRBV5-5	TRBJ1-4	CASSPTGYEKLFF	TGTGCCAGCAGCCCGACGGGATATGAAAAACTGTTTTTT
.	few	TRBV27	TRBJ2-7	CASSLPPPASPPPEQYF	TGTGCCAGCTCTTTACCCCCCCCGGCTAGCCCGCCACCCGAGCAGTACTTC
.	.	TRBV5-1	TRBJ2-1	CASSASGSIVHEQFF	TGCGCCAGCAGCGCCTCCGGGAGCATAGTCCATGAGCAGTTCTTC
.	.	TRBV5-1	TRBJ1-1	CASSLVPGVAEAFF	TGCGCCAGCAGCTTGGTCCCGGGAGTCGCTGAAGCTTTCTTT
TRBD2	.	TRBV14	TRBJ2-1	CASSQPRTSWGNEQFF	TGTGCCAGCAGCCAACCAAGGACTAGCTGGGGCAATGAGCAGTTCTTC
TRBD1	.	TRBV9	TRBJ2-7	CASSVLDRGTGEQYF	TGTGCCAGCAGCGTTCTAGACAGGGGGACTGGCGAGCAGTACTTC
TRBD2	.	TRBV14	TRBJ2-7	CACSQILAGVSEQYF	TGTGCCTGCAGCCAAATTTTAGCGGGAGTTTCCGAGCAGTACTTC
TRBD2	.	TRBV5-1	TRBJ2-2	CASKAMYRTSGTGELFF	TGCGCCAGCAAGGCGATGTACAGGACTAGCGGGACCGGGGAGCTGTTTTTT
.	.	TRBV10-3	TRBJ2-1	CAIGRVDEGEQFF	TGTGCCATCGGGCGGGTCGATGAGGGTGAGCAGTTCTTC
TRBD1	.	TRBV10-3	TRBJ1-5	CATGQGNNQPQHF	TGTGCCACGGGACAGGGGAACAATCAGCCCCAGCATTTT
TRBD2	.	TRBV2	TRBJ2-1	CASSVRLARGSEQFF	TGTGCCAGCAGTGTCAGACTAGCACGTGGAAGTGAGCAGTTCTTC
.	.	TRBV4-1	TRBJ2-1	CASSHQSARGKQFF	TGCGCCAGCAGCCATCAATCCGCGAGGGGGAAGCAGTTCTTC
TRBD2	.	TRBV28	TRBJ2-1	CASSSTSGGRGPSYNEQFF	TGTGCCAGCAGTTCGACCTCGGGCGGGAGGGGCCCTTCCTACAATGAGCAGTTCTTC
.	.	TRBV7-2	TRBJ2-1	CASSPRVHNEQFF	TGTGCCAGCAGCCCCCGAGTGCACAATGAGCAGTTCTTC
TRBD2	once	TRBV18	TRBJ2-7	CASSTTSGGDREQYF	TGTGCCAGCTCAACTACTAGCGGAGGAGACCGCGAGCAGTACTTC
.	.	TRBV14	TRBJ2-5	CASSQGPNNQETQYF	TGTGCCAGCAGCCAAGGGCCTAATAACCAAGAGACCCAGTACTTC
.	.	TRBV5-1	TRBJ2-7	CASSLGRVEDEQYF	TGCGCCAGCAGCTTGGGACGGGTTGAGGACGAGCAGTACTTC
.	.	TRBV27	TRBJ2-3	CASRNRVGTDTQYF	TGTGCCAGCAGAAACAGGGTAGGCACAGATACGCAGTATTTT
TRBD1	.	TRBV6-4	TRBJ2-7	CASSREGTGSPYEQYF	TGTGCCAGCAGCCGGGAAGGGACAGGGTCACCCTACGAGCAGTACTTC
.	few	TRBV12-5	TRBJ1-2	CASGRGGVRGYTF	TGTGCTAGTGGCCGAGGGGGAGTCCGGGGCTACACCTTC